The 12 T cell receptor beta chains below come from one sample, sequenced in a study of vaccination effects on CD4 cells after COVID-19. No antigen has been assigned to these receptors. TCRdb's table, derived via immunoSEQ multiplex PCR, lists solely in-frame clones and lacks some. The top ten hold roughly 2% of the sample, which has under 70,000 clones, around 70% seen once. When around nine days of culture had elapsed, CD4+ T cells were isolated. Vaccination of participants consisted of two doses of either the BNT162b2 or mRNA-1273 vaccine. Sequenced here: CD4+ T cells from PBMCs cultured without peptide, sampled after COVID-19 vaccination. All receptors come from a human donor who received a COVID-19 vaccine.

J is TRBJ2-5 and V is TRBV6-5; D possibly matches TRBD1 or TRBD2 (6 bases each). The CDR3 sequence is 13 residues long. Trimming shortened V by 7 bases and J by 9 bases, and 18 bases separated the two germline ends. Germline CDR1 reads MNHEY; CDR2 reads SVGAGI. CDR3 sequence: CASNTGAGWAQYF. In DNA, the CDR3 is TGTGCCAGCAATACGGGGGCGGGGTGGGCCCAGTACTTC.

This clone was counted once. This rearrangement joins TRBV18 to TRBJ2-3, with 7 positions matching TRBD2. Germline V gene sequence: CDR1 KGHSH, CDR2 LQKENI. Germline trimming cut 6 bases from V and 0 bases from J; bases unmatched to any gene: 9. This CDR3 has 16 residues. The CDR3 DNA follows: TGTGCCAGCTCTCCTTGGGGAGCGGGGAGCACAGATACGCAGTATTTT. This sequence encodes CASSPWGAGSTDTQYF.

The rearrangement joins TRBV5-4 to TRBJ2-3; D is possibly TRBD2 (5 bases). The germline CDR1 and CDR2 sequences are SGHNT and YYREEE (reference sequence). The CDR3 is made up of 15 amino acids. V shed 3 bases and J shed 2 bases, with 13 bases lying between them. The CDR3 DNA reads TGTGCCAGCAGCTCAACATACCGGGACACAGATACGCAGTATTTT. Protein: CASSSTYRDTDTQYF.

The V call is TRBV28, the J call TRBJ1-3, with D possibly matching TRBD1 (5 bases). V lost 2 bases and J 4 bases, leaving 12 bases between the germline ends. The germline CDR1 and CDR2 sequences are MDHEN and SYDVKM. The CDR3 runs to 15 residues. The CDR3 DNA follows: TGTGCCAGCAGTTTAGGGGGGGAACTAGGAAACACCATATATTTT. This sequence encodes CASSLGGELGNTIYF.

This clone was counted a few times. The J gene is TRBJ1-5, the V gene TRBV18, with TRBD1 as a possible D gene (6 bases). The CDR3 is made up of 16 amino acids. V was cut by 5 bases and J by 2 bases, with 16 bases left in between. The germline gives CDR1 KGHSH, CDR2 LQKENI. In nucleotides, the CDR3 is TGTGCCAGCTCAAATCAGGGGAAAGGAGGCAATCAGCCCCAGCATTTT. As protein: CASSNQGKGGNQPQHF.

CDR3 residues: CASSEQLGSNQPQHF. DNA for the CDR3: TGTGCCAGCAGTGAACAGCTCGGTAGCAATCAGCCCCAGCATTTT. The chain employs TRBV2 and TRBJ1-5; D is unclear. V was pared by 2 bases and J by 0 bases, with 8 bases between. Germline V lookup: CDR1 SNHLY, CDR2 FYNNEI. The CDR3 is made up of 15 amino acids.

The chain has TRBV24-1 and TRBJ2-5; the D gene is possibly TRBD2 (7 bases). V dropped 3 bases and J dropped 4 bases, with 14 bases sitting between them. The CDR3 loop spans 15 amino acids. Germline-derived CDR1 and CDR2 are KGHDR and SFDVKD. The chain's CDR3 is CATSDPAGAGETQYF. The CDR3 DNA follows: TGTGCCACCAGTGATCCTGCGGGGGCGGGAGAGACCCAGTACTTC.

The chain carries TRBV7-3 and TRBJ2-5; 9 bases agree with TRBD1. Germline trimming cut 5 bases from V and 5 bases from J; bases unmatched to any gene: 6. CDR1 and CDR2 (germline): SGHTA, FQGTGA. The CDR3 covers 14 residues. In DNA form, the CDR3 reads TGTGCCAGCAGCCCCACAGGGGGCGCGGAGACCCAGTACTTC. It translates to CASSPTGGAETQYF.

The V call is TRBV5-6, the J call TRBJ2-3; D assignment may be TRBD1 or TRBD2 (6 bases each). V was clipped by 0 bases and J by 2 bases, with 13 bases between them. Germline assignment: CDR1 SGHDT and CDR2 YYEEEE. This CDR3 has 16 residues. CDR3: CASSLGGAGSTDTQYF. CDR3 in DNA: TGTGCCAGCAGCTTGGGGGGGGCAGGATCCACAGATACGCAGTATTTT.

The chain is built from TRBV6-5 and TRBJ1-2; 10 nucleotides line up with TRBD1. After removal of 8 bases from V and 7 bases from J, the junction contained 13 bases not matched to a gene. The CDR3 is 15 residues long. Germline V gives CDR1 MNHEY, CDR2 SVGAGI. DNA for the CDR3: TGTGCCAGCCTTAGCCAAAACGGACAGGGGGTTGGCTACACCTTC. Protein sequence: CASLSQNGQGVGYTF.

V is TRBV19 and J is TRBJ1-4; D not resolved. Trimming removed 4 bases from V and 0 bases from J, with 18 bases in between. The CDR3 is 18 residues long. CDR1 is LNHDA and CDR2 is SQIVND in the germline V gene (reference sequence). The CDR3 reads CASSRAREQIATNEKLFF. The CDR3 DNA follows: TGTGCCAGTAGTAGAGCCCGGGAACAAATTGCAACTAATGAAAAACTGTTTTTT.

The V gene is TRBV7-9, the J gene TRBJ2-3; D remains unclear. The CDR3 consists of 16 residues. CDR1 SEHNR and CDR2 FQNEAQ come from the germline V gene (reference sequence). Trimming stripped 5 bases from V and 0 bases from J, with 15 bases between. CDR3 in DNA: TGTGCCAGCAGCCCTCTCACATTAGATAGCACAGATACGCAGTATTTT. Encoded protein: CASSPLTLDSTDTQYF.